The rows below give T cell receptor beta chains drawn from one sample of a study of blood T cell repertoires in COVID-19. TCRdb's table, derived via immunoSEQ multiplex PCR, lists solely in-frame clones and lacks some. The top ten clones hold roughly 8% of a sample with about 530,000 clones, 70% to 90% of them seen once. The source material was peripheral blood. The source is a woman in her 50s with COVID-19, enrolled during active disease. Each CDR3 is given with its conserved first and last residue. The D gene is left open where the match is weak. Clone size appears in some rows only: once, few, many, or a class for an expanded clone.

>once|NA|15|TRBJ2-3|TRBV2
CASKGGGADTDTQYF
TGTGCCAGCAAAGGGGGGGGCGCGGACACAGATACGCAGTATTTT
>NA|TRBD1|13|TRBJ2-7|TRBV6-1
CASSEVRGYEQYF
TGTGCCAGCAGTGAAGTCAGGGGGTACGAGCAGTACTTC
>NA|TRBD1|15|TRBJ1-4|TRBV18
CASSQGGTDNEKLFF
TGTGCCAGCTCTCAGGGCGGGACAGATAATGAAAAACTGTTTTTT
>NA|NA|13|TRBJ2-1|TRBV2
CASSEEPYNEQFF
TGTGCCAGCAGTGAAGAGCCCTACAATGAGCAGTTCTTC
>NA|NA|14|TRBJ1-4|TRBV6-2/TRBV6-3
CASSYTGFYEKLFF
TGTGCCAGCAGTTACACAGGGTTTTATGAAAAACTGTTTTTT
>once|NA|14|TRBJ1-1|TRBV7-8
CASSLARGGYEAFF
TGTGCCAGCAGCTTAGCGAGAGGGGGTTACGAAGCTTTCTTT
>NA|NA|14|TRBJ1-2|TRBV18
CASSPPATNYGYTF
TGTGCCAGCTCACCACCAGCTACTAACTATGGCTACACCTTC
>NA|TRBD1|14|TRBJ1-1|TRBV6-4
CASRQGQGSTEAFF
TGTGCCAGCAGACAGGGACAGGGGAGCACTGAAGCTTTCTTT
>few|NA|14|TRBJ2-3|TRBV11-1
CASSWRTPTDTQYF
TGTGCCAGCAGTTGGAGGACCCCGACAGATACGCAGTATTTT
>NA|NA|12|TRBJ2-7|TRBV12-3/TRBV12-4
CASSSGGDEQYF
TGTGCCAGCAGTTCGGGTGGAGACGAGCAGTACTTC
>NA|TRBD1|16|TRBJ2-6|TRBV19
CASSRDRISGANVLTF
TGTGCCAGTAGTCGGGACAGGATCTCTGGGGCCAACGTCCTGACTTTC
>NA|NA|14|TRBJ1-2|TRBV4-2
CASSPSPGGDRYTF
TGTGCCAGCAGCCCCTCCCCCGGGGGGGACCGATACACCTTC
>NA|TRBD2|15|TRBJ2-7|TRBV11-2
CASSFSTSGPYEQYF
TGTGCCAGCAGCTTCTCGACTAGCGGACCGTACGAGCAGTACTTC
>NA|TRBD1|15|TRBJ2-2|TRBV3-1/TRBV3-2
CASTPRDRDTGELFF
TGTGCCAGCACACCCCGGGACAGGGACACCGGGGAGCTGTTTTTT
>NA|NA|14|TRBJ2-7|TRBV30
CAWKQDSLNYEQYF
TGTGCCTGGAAGCAGGACAGCCTAAACTACGAGCAGTACTTC
>NA|NA|17|TRBJ1-3|TRBV10-3
CAISESGGMNSGNTIYF
TGTGCCATCAGTGAGTCGGGGGGGATGAACTCTGGAAACACCATATATTTT
>NA|TRBD2|17|TRBJ2-7|TRBV6-1
CASSEGTSGGSIYEQYF
TGTGCCAGCAGTGAAGGGACTAGCGGGGGGTCAATCTACGAGCAGTACTTC
>once|NA|14|TRBJ2-7|TRBV18
CASSPAGQPYEQYF
TGTGCCAGCTCACCAGCGGGACAGCCCTACGAGCAGTACTTC
>NA|TRBD1|13|TRBJ2-7|TRBV30
CAWSVQGAVGQYF
TGTGCCTGGAGTGTACAGGGGGCGGTGGGGCAGTACTTC
>NA|NA|17|TRBJ1-5|TRBV6-6
CASSRRPPPPGGQPQHF
TGTGCCAGCAGTCGACGCCCTCCCCCGCCCGGAGGGCAGCCCCAGCATTTT
>NA|NA|11|TRBJ2-3|TRBV20-1
CGGLSTDTQYF
TGCGGAGGACTGAGCACAGATACGCAGTATTTT
>once|NA|18|TRBJ2-7|TRBV28
CASTQSGGPGTGTYEQYF
TGTGCCAGCACCCAATCGGGAGGCCCCGGGACAGGTACCTACGAGCAGTACTTC
>NA|NA|13|TRBJ1-1|TRBV19
CASSMTENTEAFF
TGTGCCAGTAGTATGACAGAGAACACTGAAGCTTTCTTT
>NA|TRBD1|14|TRBJ1-2|TRBV9
CASSAGGLTYGYTF
TGTGCCAGCAGCGCAGGGGGGCTAACTTATGGCTACACCTTC
>NA|NA|12|TRBJ1-1|TRBV30
CAFLVLNTEAFF
TGTGCCTTCCTTGTCCTCAACACTGAAGCTTTCTTT
>NA|TRBD2|16|TRBJ2-3|TRBV6-5
CASSYSSAGGIDTQYF
TGTGCCAGCAGTTATAGTTCGGCGGGGGGCATAGATACGCAGTATTTT
>NA|NA|15|TRBJ1-2|TRBV5-1
CASSSSATGQRGYTF
TGCGCCAGCAGCTCCTCGGCGACAGGACAAAGGGGCTACACCTTC
>NA|NA|13|TRBJ1-6|TRBV19
CASNAEEHSPLHF
TGTGCCAGCAACGCAGAAGAACATTCACCCCTCCACTTT
>NA|NA|13|TRBJ1-6|TRBV30
CAWSVDTNSPLHF
TGTGCCTGGAGTGTAGACACTAATTCACCCCTCCACTTT
>NA|TRBD1|15|TRBJ2-3|TRBV19
CASSIRTGEADTQYF
TGTGCCAGTAGTATAAGGACAGGGGAGGCAGATACGCAGTATTTT
>NA|TRBD1|15|TRBJ2-1|TRBV2
CASYQHRGTYNEQFF
TGTGCCAGCTACCAACACAGGGGGACGTACAATGAGCAGTTCTTC
>NA|TRBD1|13|TRBJ1-2|TRBV6-5
CASRGTGTYGYTF
TGTGCCAGCAGGGGGACAGGGACCTATGGCTACACCTTC
>NA|NA|12|TRBJ2-3|TRBV19
CASSITRDTQYF
TGTGCCAGTAGTATAACACGAGATACGCAGTATTTT
>NA|NA|15|TRBJ2-7|TRBV9
CASSVGGAGSYEQYF
TGTGCCAGCAGCGTAGGGGGCGCTGGTTCCTACGAGCAGTACTTC
>NA|NA|13|TRBJ2-7|TRBV11-3
CASSLGRGYEQYF
TGTGCCAGCAGCTTAGGCAGGGGCTACGAGCAGTACTTC
>NA|TRBD1|15|TRBJ1-2|TRBV5-4
CASSPTGQGLRGYTF
TGTGCCAGCAGCCCAACGGGACAGGGATTGAGAGGCTACACCTTC
>once|NA|17|TRBJ1-3|TRBV3-1/TRBV3-2
CASSPERQYSLGNTIYF
TGTGCCAGCAGCCCAGAGCGGCAATATAGTCTAGGAAACACCATATATTTT
>NA|NA|14|TRBJ2-4|TRBV28
CASRTSDAKNIQYF
TGTGCCAGCAGGACATCCGACGCCAAAAACATTCAGTACTTC
>NA|NA|13|TRBJ2-3|TRBV30
CAFQRGGTDTQYF
TGTGCCTTCCAACGCGGGGGCACAGATACGCAGTATTTT
>NA|NA|15|TRBJ2-7|TRBV6-5
CASKASSHLDYEQYF
TGTGCCAGCAAAGCGAGTTCACATCTCGACTACGAGCAGTACTTC
>NA|NA|13|TRBJ2-7|TRBV29-1
CSVELSSSYEQYF
TGCAGCGTTGAGCTCTCCAGCTCCTACGAGCAGTACTTC
>once|NA|16|TRBJ2-7|TRBV3-1/TRBV3-2
CASSQLSKDRPYEQYF
TGTGCCAGCAGCCAACTCAGTAAGGACAGACCCTACGAGCAGTACTTC
>NA|TRBD2|18|TRBJ2-1|TRBV2
CASLLAGGLGESYNEQFF
TGTGCCAGTTTACTAGCGGGGGGGCTTGGGGAATCCTACAATGAGCAGTTCTTC
>NA|NA|15|TRBJ2-1|TRBV5-8
CASSFGLSAYNEQFF
TGTGCCAGCAGCTTTGGGCTTAGCGCGTACAATGAGCAGTTCTTC
>NA|TRBD1|15|TRBJ2-2|TRBV5-4
CASSQGASSTGELFF
TGTGCCAGCAGTCAGGGGGCGAGTTCGACCGGGGAGCTGTTTTTT
>NA|TRBD2|18|TRBJ2-1|TRBV4-2
CASSQARTSGGSYNEQFF
TGTGCCAGCAGCCAAGCAAGGACTAGCGGGGGCTCCTACAATGAGCAGTTCTTC
>NA|NA|15|TRBJ2-7|TRBV5-1
CASSLALTESYEQYF
TGCGCCAGCAGCTTGGCCTTGACAGAATCCTACGAGCAGTACTTC
>NA|NA|17|TRBJ1-4|TRBV3-1/TRBV3-2
CASSQDRGQMYPFKLFF
TGTGCCAGCAGCCAAGATCGAGGACAGATGTATCCCTTCAAACTGTTTTTT
>NA|NA|13|TRBJ2-7|TRBV14
CASSQSLTGEQYF
TGTGCCAGCAGCCAAAGCTTAACGGGGGAGCAGTACTTC
>NA|NA|16|TRBJ2-3|TRBV19
CATKQPGEFRTDTQYF
TGTGCCACGAAGCAACCAGGGGAATTTAGGACAGATACGCAGTATTTT
>once|NA|12|TRBJ1-2|TRBV30
CAWSATENGYTF
TGTGCCTGGAGCGCTACAGAAAATGGCTACACCTTC
>NA|TRBD1|15|TRBJ2-7|TRBV4-1
CASSFGTGVGYEQYF
TGCGCCAGCAGCTTCGGGACAGGGGTAGGCTACGAGCAGTACTTC
>NA|NA|16|TRBJ2-1|TRBV6-5
CASSYSRVSSYNEQFF
TGTGCCAGCAGTTACTCGAGGGTTAGCTCCTACAATGAGCAGTTCTTC
>once|TRBD2|17|TRBJ2-1|TRBV7-9
CASSSVSTSEGGNEQFF
TGTGCCAGCAGCTCGGTGTCGACTAGCGAGGGTGGGAATGAGCAGTTCTTC
>NA|TRBD1|14|TRBJ1-1|TRBV6-5
CASSPTGGWTEAFF
TGTGCCAGCAGTCCTACAGGGGGGTGGACTGAAGCTTTCTTT
>few|TRBD1|13|TRBJ1-2|TRBV30
CAWNIGTGYGYTF
TGTGCCTGGAATATCGGGACAGGATATGGCTACACCTTC
>NA|TRBD1|16|TRBJ1-2|TRBV20-1
CSASALPGQDASGYTF
TGCAGTGCTAGTGCCTTACCGGGACAGGACGCTTCTGGCTACACCTTC
>NA|TRBD2|14|TRBJ2-7|TRBV7-9
CASSSGGDSYEQYF
TGTGCCAGCAGCTCGGGAGGGGACTCCTACGAGCAGTACTTC